The present T cell receptor beta chain was sequenced within a study of T cells in Graves' hyperthyroidism and ophthalmopathy. About the study: It was at initial diagnosis, before any treatment, that peripheral blood was collected.

A remark on this clonotype: As yet, its antigen is unknown.

Germline values: CDR1 SQVTM, CDR2 ANQGSEA. V shed 6 bases and J 0 bases; nucleotides not matched to a gene: 3. The CDR3 loop spans 13 amino acids. Template material for amplifying TCR beta CDR3 regions consisted of RNA transcripts. TCR CDR3 underwent first-round RT-PCR with the HTBI primer set. From the multiplex PCR reads, TCRdb called clonotypes with MiXCR, one entry per CDR3 protein. The sample includes some 800,000 distinct CDR3 sequences, 38% of them seen just once. Study results and limitations: Clonotypes that were expanded in thyroid above 0.001 mostly appeared in blood too.

The receptor comes from a man between 18 and 35 years old with Graves' hyperthyroidism. V is TRBV29-1 and J is TRBJ2-5; 8 bases line up with TRBD1. Sequences were obtained from blood. The CDR3, as DNA: TGCAGCGTCGGACAGGGAAACCAAGAGACCCAGTACTTC. Protein: CSVGQGNQETQYF.